This record concerns one T cell receptor beta chain sequence. Profiling relied on immunoSEQ multiplex PCR, and the TCRdb table lists in-frame clones only, not all of them. The sample records fewer than 90,000 clones, around 94% being singletons. The data stem from a study of technical replicates of blood from a few donors. This clonotype originated in a human donor in good health. Sequencing was done on a sample of T cells isolated from PBMCs.

The CDR3 coding sequence is TGTGCCAGCAGTTTGTATATGGAGACCCAGTACTTC. It specifies CASSLYMETQYF. This chain connects TRBV28 to TRBJ2-5; D gene unclear. Per the germline V gene, CDR1 is MDHEN and CDR2 is SYDVKM. The CDR3 runs to 12 residues. Trimming pared 3 bases from V and 5 bases from J, leaving 7 bases between.